One and the same sample provided the 11 T cell receptor beta chains below, sequenced in a study of cytomegalovirus exposure and HLA in healthy donors. The repertoire was sequenced with immunoSEQ multiplex PCR; TCRdb's copy has only in-frame clones and lacks some. Among about 98,000 clones listed, less than 90% were seen once. Sequencing was carried out using PBMCs. These receptors came from a man in his late teens or twenties in good health and CMV-seropositive.

The CDR3 region is CASSEFTALVLYTF. The CDR3 nucleotides are TGTGCCAGCAGTGAGTTCACAGCCTTGGTCCTGTACACCTTC. The rearrangement links TRBV6-1 to TRBJ1-2; D not certain. Germline CDR1 and CDR2: MNHNS and SASEGT. This CDR3 is built from 14 residues. V lost 3 bases, J lost 11 bases, and 19 bases lay in between.

The V and J genes are TRBV4-1 and TRBJ2-7; TRBD1 agrees at 10 bases. The V and J ends lost 4 bases and 7 bases, in that order; junction bases with no gene match: 7. CDR1 and CDR2 from the germline V gene are MGHRA and YSYEKL. This CDR3 is 14 amino acids long. In DNA form, the CDR3 reads TGCGCCAGCAGCCCGGTGACAGGGGGCGGTGAGCAGTACTTC. It specifies CASSPVTGGGEQYF.

The CDR3 sequence: CSAGDRNTEAFF. CDR3 DNA sequence: TGCAGCGCCGGAGACAGGAACACTGAAGCTTTCTTT. This chain uses TRBV29-1 with TRBJ1-1; weak D call: TRBD1 (5 bases). This CDR3 has 12 residues. V shed 7 bases and J shed 1 base, with 10 bases lying between them. Germline lookup yields CDR1 SQVTM and CDR2 ANQGSEA.

V usage is TRBV5-1 and J usage is TRBJ1-2; D ambiguous. Germline loops: CDR1 SGHRS, CDR2 YFSETQ. This CDR3 spans 16 amino acids. V lost 4 bases and J 8 bases, leaving 24 bases between the germline ends. The CDR3: CASSLTLGGRGEGYTF. The DNA for the CDR3 is TGCGCCAGCAGCCTGACGCTTGGAGGGCGGGGTGAAGGCTACACCTTC.

The gene calls are TRBV28 and TRBJ2-1; D remains ambiguous. Germline-derived CDR1 and CDR2 are MDHEN and SYDVKM. This CDR3 has 13 amino acids. Trimming pared 2 bases from V and 5 bases from J, leaving 7 bases between. The CDR3 reads CASSLGRNNEQFF. The CDR3 region has the DNA TGTGCCAGCAGTTTAGGCAGGAACAATGAGCAGTTCTTC.

V gene TRBV28 combines with J gene TRBJ2-5; 7 positions agree with TRBD1. Trimming at V came to 6 bases and at J to 4 bases, leaving 5 bases not matched to a gene. Germline V CDR1 and CDR2: MDHEN, SYDVKM. CDR3 length: 13 residues. For the CDR3, the DNA is TGTGCCAGCAGCTTGGGACAGCGAGAGACCCAGTACTTC. This translates into CASSLGQRETQYF. Variable domain in full (rest from reference TRBV28 and TRBJ2-5): DVKVTQSSRYLVKRTGEKVFLECVQDMDHENMFWYRQDPGLGLRLIYFSYDVKMKEKGDIPEGYSVSREKKERFSLILESASTNQTSMYLCASSLGQRETQYFGPGTRLLVL.

The V and J genes are TRBV7-9 and TRBJ2-7; TRBD1 agrees at 8 bases. The ends lost 3 bases at V and 1 base at J; junction bases unmatched: 5. CDR1 is SEHNR, CDR2 FQNEAQ, per germline (reference sequence). The CDR3 is made up of 15 amino acids. The CDR3 coding sequence is TGTGCCAGCAGCTTTACGACAGGGGCTTCCTACGAGCAGTACTTC. Protein product: CASSFTTGASYEQYF.

The chain joins TRBV7-7 to TRBJ2-2; 8 positions match TRBD1. V lost 5 bases to trimming and J lost 5 bases; unmatched junction nucleotides: 10. CDR3 length: 16 residues. The germline V gene has CDR1 SSHAT and CDR2 FNYEAQ (reference sequence). CDR3: CASSATGAKITGELFF. CDR3 nucleotide sequence: TGTGCCAGCAGCGCGACAGGGGCCAAGATAACCGGGGAGCTGTTTTTT.

The chain recombines TRBV5-1 with TRBJ2-7; 10 nucleotides match TRBD2. CDR1 and CDR2 (germline): SGHRS, YFSETQ. The CDR3 extends over 15 amino acids. Trimming removed 1 base from V and 4 bases from J; junction bases left unmatched: 5. The CDR3 is CASSLLGLAAYEQYF. As DNA, the CDR3 is TGCGCCAGCAGCTTGTTAGGACTAGCGGCTTACGAGCAGTACTTC.

The V gene is TRBV7-9, the J gene TRBJ2-1; D is perhaps TRBD2 (5 bases). The germline V gene has CDR1 SEHNR and CDR2 FQNEAQ (reference sequence). The CDR3 runs to 15 residues. The V end was cut by 2 bases, the J end by 5 bases, with 13 bases between. DNA of the CDR3: TGTGCCAGCAGCTTACCCGCTGACTACAACAATGAGCAGTTCTTC. Protein: CASSLPADYNNEQFF.

V usage is TRBV7-3 and J usage is TRBJ2-1; 9 positions match TRBD2. CDR1 and CDR2 from the germline V gene are SGHTA and FQGTGA. There are 16 residues in the CDR3. Unmatched junction bases numbered 12, after V lost 5 bases and J lost 7 bases. CDR3 DNA: TGTGCCAGCAGCCCAGGGGGGACTAGCACAAGGAATGAGCAGTTCTTC. Translated, it gives CASSPGGTSTRNEQFF.